This T cell receptor (beta chain) is from a study of T cells in Graves' hyperthyroidism and ophthalmopathy. The authors obtained PBMCs from around 11 ml of fresh peripheral blood. TCR beta CDR3 regions were amplified from RNA transcripts. Initially, a first-round RT-PCR of the TCR CDR3 employed the HTBI primer set. TCRdb independently ran MiXCR on the multiplex PCR reads; one entry per CDR3 protein. The sample carries roughly 530,000 distinct CDR3 sequences, under 20% recorded once. CDR3 length equals 12 residues. The V gene's germline CDR1 is MNHEY and CDR2 SVGEGT. Trimming shortened V by 6 bases and J by 3 bases, and 8 bases separated the two germline ends. This clonotype showed up just a few times.

The source is a woman aged 18 to 35 with Graves' ophthalmopathy. The specimen was blood. This rearrangement joins TRBV6-2 or TRBV6-3 to TRBJ1-2, with D tentatively TRBD1 (6 bases). The CDR3 protein is CASRTGYYGYTF. CDR3 bases: TGTGCCAGCAGAACAGGGTACTATGGCTACACCTTC.